Ten or more counts support the clone carrying this T cell receptor (beta chain). Sample-barcoded 5' priming and a J-beta primer mix drove a second PCR of roughly 7 to 11 cycles. TCRdb processed the 5' RACE reads anew with MiXCR; each CDR3 protein has one entry. The table records fewer than 1,000,000 distinct CDR3 sequences, under 45% of them present only once. These data come from a study of blood T cells in healthy people across ages. The CDR3 contains 15 residues. Germline CDR1 reads MNHEY; CDR2 reads SMNVEV (reference sequence). V lost 3 bases to trimming and J lost 4 bases; unmatched junction nucleotides: 3.

Material for sequencing was blood. The TCR comes from a man between 60 and 75 years old in good health. The chain recombines TRBV27 with TRBJ2-3; 11 nucleotides match TRBD2. Here the CDR3 reads CASSFLAGGADTQYF. Here the CDR3 DNA reads TGTGCCAGCAGTTTTCTAGCGGGGGGTGCAGATACGCAGTATTTT.